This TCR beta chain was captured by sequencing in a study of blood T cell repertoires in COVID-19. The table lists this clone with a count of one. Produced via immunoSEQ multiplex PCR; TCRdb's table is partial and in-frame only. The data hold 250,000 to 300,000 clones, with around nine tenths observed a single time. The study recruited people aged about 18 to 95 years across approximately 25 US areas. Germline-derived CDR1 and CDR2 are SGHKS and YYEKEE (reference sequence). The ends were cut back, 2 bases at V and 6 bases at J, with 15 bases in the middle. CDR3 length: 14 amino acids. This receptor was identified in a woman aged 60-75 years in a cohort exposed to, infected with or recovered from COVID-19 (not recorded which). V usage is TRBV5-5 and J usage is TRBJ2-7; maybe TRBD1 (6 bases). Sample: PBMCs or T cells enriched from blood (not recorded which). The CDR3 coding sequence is TGTGCCAGCAGCTTTACAGGGACGAGCCCCGAGCAGTACTTC. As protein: CASSFTGTSPEQYF.